This T cell receptor (beta chain) is from a study of CD8+ T cells in alopecia areata. On the study more broadly: Those patients who were treated received oral tofacitinib, which was given at 5 to 10 mg twice daily for moderate-to-severe alopecia areata.

Samples from alopecia areata patients were lesional scalp punch biopsies and peripheral blood. There are 15 residues in the CDR3. Germline CDR1 LGHNA, CDR2 YNFKEQ. V shed 3 bases, J shed 0 bases, and the junction held 3 bases outside the gene matches. With regard to this clone: No antigen is known for it.

The sequencing template was cDNA reverse transcribed from extracted RNA. The method was immunoSEQ multiplex PCR; TCRdb's version includes in-frame clones alone and lacks a portion of them. The sample has about 180,000 clones, about 66% seen once; the top ten hold around 10%. Overall study findings and caveats: Higher clonality and more expanded CD8+ clones appeared in lesional than normal scalp. Patients shared TCRs less clearly than mice did, possibly for HLA-related reasons.

Material: CD8+ T cells sorted from blood, obtained at week 0. The chain couples TRBV4-2 to TRBJ2-3, with 7 bases identical to TRBD2. The clonotype was recovered from a human donor with alopecia areata. CDR3 sequence reads: CASSQGGTSTDTQYF. Written as DNA, the CDR3 is TGTGCCAGCAGCCAGGGGGGGACTAGCACAGATACGCAGTATTTT.